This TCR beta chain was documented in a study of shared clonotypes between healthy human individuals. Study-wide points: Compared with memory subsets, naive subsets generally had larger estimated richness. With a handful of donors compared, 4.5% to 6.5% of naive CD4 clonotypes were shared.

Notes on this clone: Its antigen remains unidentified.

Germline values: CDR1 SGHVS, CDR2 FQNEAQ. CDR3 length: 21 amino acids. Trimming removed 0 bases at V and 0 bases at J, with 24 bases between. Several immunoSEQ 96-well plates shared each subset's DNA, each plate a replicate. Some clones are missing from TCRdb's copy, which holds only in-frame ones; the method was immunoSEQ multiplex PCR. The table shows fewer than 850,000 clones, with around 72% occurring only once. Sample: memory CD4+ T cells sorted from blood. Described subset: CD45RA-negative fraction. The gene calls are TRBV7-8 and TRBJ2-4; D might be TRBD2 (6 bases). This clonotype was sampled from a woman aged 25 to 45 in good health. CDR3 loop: CASSLASGLGGRTGAKNIQYF. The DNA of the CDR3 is TGTGCCAGCAGCTTAGCGAGTGGTCTCGGTGGGAGGACGGGAGCCAAAAACATTCAGTACTTC. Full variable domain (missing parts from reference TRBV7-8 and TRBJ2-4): GAGVSQSPRYKVAKRGQDVALRCDPISGHVSLFWYQQALGQGPEFLTYFQNEAQLDKSGLPSDRFFAERPEGSVSTLKIQRTQQEDSAVYLCASSLASGLGGRTGAKNIQYFGAGTRLSVL.